This TCR beta chain was profiled in a study of blood T cell repertoires in COVID-19. Study summary: Both acute and convalescent COVID-19 samples were obtained from the United States, Italy and Spain. T cells, B-cell-depleted T cells, or PBMCs supplied cDNA or gDNA.

Authors' processing steps: Reference gene primer amplification gave estimated nucleated cell counts. Clones were sequenced by immunoSEQ multiplex PCR, and TCRdb holds only the in-frame ones, with some missing. The D gene and trimming were derived from the DNA, and the V and J assignments and clone size from that table. This sample carries fewer than 25,000 clones, 80% to 90% of them seen once, and the ten largest clones take around 25%. Trimming removed 4 bases from V and 0 bases from J, with 17 bases in between. This CDR3 contains 17 residues. Looked up from germline, CDR1 is SGHTA and CDR2 is FQGTGA.

The rearrangement joins TRBV7-3 to TRBJ2-3, with TRBD2 as a possible D gene (6 bases). Sequenced sample: peripheral blood. The receptor was derived from a human donor with active COVID-19. The donor label of this sample is uncertain. The CDR3 sequence is CASSSNRGTASTDTQYF. DNA for the CDR3: TGTGCCAGCAGCTCTAATCGGGGGACGGCTAGCACAGATACGCAGTATTTT.